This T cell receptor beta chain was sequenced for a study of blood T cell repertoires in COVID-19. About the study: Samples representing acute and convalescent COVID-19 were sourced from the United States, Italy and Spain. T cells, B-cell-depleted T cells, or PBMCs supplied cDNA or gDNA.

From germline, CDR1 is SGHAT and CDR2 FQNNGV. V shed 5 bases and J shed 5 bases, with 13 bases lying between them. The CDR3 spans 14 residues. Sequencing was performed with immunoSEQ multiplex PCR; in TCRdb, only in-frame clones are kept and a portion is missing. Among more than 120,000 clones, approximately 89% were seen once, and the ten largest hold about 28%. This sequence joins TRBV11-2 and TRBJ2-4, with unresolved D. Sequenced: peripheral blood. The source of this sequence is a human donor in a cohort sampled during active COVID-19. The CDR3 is CASSRSTTENIQYF. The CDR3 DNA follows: TGTGCCAGCAGCCGCAGTACGACTGAAAACATTCAGTACTTC.